This TCR beta chain was recovered during a study of CD8+ T cells in alopecia areata. Across the study: Patients in the treated group were given tofacitinib by mouth, 5 to 10 mg twice a day. Scoring treated patients' severity relied on the percentage of scalp area affected. Study-wide results and caveats: Scalp sample data also include resident alphabeta T cells from normal skin.

The germline gives CDR1 GTSNPN, CDR2 SVGIG (reference sequence). V trimming: 3 bases; J trimming: 7 bases; junction bases outside the gene matches: 10. The CDR3 is 14 residues long. Described treatment: oral pan-JAK inhibitor, 5-10 mg twice daily. In regard to this clone: As yet, its antigen is unknown.

Reverse transcription of extracted RNA yielded cDNA, which provided the sequencing template. The data were produced by immunoSEQ multiplex PCR, yet TCRdb's version contains in-frame clones alone and is incomplete. The table has about 150,000 clones, 50% to 65% seen once. The receptor comes from a human donor with alopecia areata. This chain joins TRBV30 and TRBJ1-2; 8 positions agree with TRBD1. This specimen was CD8+ T cells sorted from blood, taken at week 4, from a patient treated with tofacitinib. CDR3 region: CAWSFLGQGSGYTF. The CDR3 nucleotides read TGTGCCTGGAGCTTTCTCGGACAGGGAAGTGGCTACACCTTC.